These T cell receptor beta chains were read from a single sample in a study of sequential checkpoint blockade in melanoma. The repertoire was sequenced with immunoSEQ multiplex PCR; TCRdb's copy has only in-frame clones and lacks some. The sample records 16,000 or so clones, 90% to 95% being singletons. The sequences come from CD8+ T cells sorted from blood (inferred from file names), collected from a patient given nivolumab and ipilimumab in sequence. The receptor source for this set is a human donor with melanoma. Both conserved end residues are part of each CDR3. Each record gives: J gene, V gene, CDR3 length, D gene, clone size, CDR3 protein, CDR3 DNA. The D gene is left open where the match is weak. Where a row states a size, it is once, few, many or the class of an expanded clone; other rows omit it.

J gene: TRBJ2-7
V gene: TRBV15
CDR3 length: 17
D gene: -
clone size: -
CDR3 protein: CATSSVGSRLTYYEQYF
CDR3 DNA: TGTGCCACCAGCAGCGTCGGGTCAAGACTGACCTATTACGAGCAGTACTTC

J gene: TRBJ1-2
V gene: TRBV6-4
CDR3 length: 15
D gene: -
clone size: -
CDR3 protein: CASSDSWGTRNGYTF
CDR3 DNA: TGTGCCAGCAGTGACTCATGGGGGACAAGGAATGGCTACACCTTC

J gene: TRBJ2-7
V gene: TRBV4-1
CDR3 length: 13
D gene: -
clone size: -
CDR3 protein: CASSQTEIYEQYF
CDR3 DNA: TGCGCCAGCAGCCAAACGGAGATCTACGAGCAGTACTTC

J gene: TRBJ1-1
V gene: TRBV9
CDR3 length: 12
D gene: TRBD1
clone size: -
CDR3 protein: CASSGDSTEAFF
CDR3 DNA: TGTGCCAGCAGCGGGGACAGCACTGAAGCTTTCTTT

J gene: TRBJ2-7
V gene: TRBV6-9
CDR3 length: 15
D gene: TRBD1
clone size: -
CDR3 protein: CASRHRQGRSYEQYF
CDR3 DNA: TGTGCCAGCAGGCACCGACAGGGGCGATCCTACGAGCAGTACTTC

J gene: TRBJ2-7
V gene: TRBV19
CDR3 length: 15
D gene: -
clone size: -
CDR3 protein: CASSPSSGLADEQYF
CDR3 DNA: TGTGCCAGTAGCCCCTCCAGTGGCCTTGCGGACGAGCAGTACTTC

J gene: TRBJ1-4
V gene: TRBV4-1
CDR3 length: 20
D gene: TRBD1
clone size: -
CDR3 protein: CASSQDSGGASIATNEKLFF
CDR3 DNA: TGCGCCAGCAGCCAAGACTCAGGGGGCGCGTCTATCGCAACTAATGAAAAACTGTTTTTT

J gene: TRBJ1-1
V gene: TRBV9
CDR3 length: 14
D gene: -
clone size: few
CDR3 protein: CASSTWDTNTEAFF
CDR3 DNA: TGTGCCAGCAGTACATGGGACACTAACACTGAAGCTTTCTTT

J gene: TRBJ2-7
V gene: TRBV7-8
CDR3 length: 17
D gene: TRBD1
clone size: -
CDR3 protein: CASSLAALIDRGYEQYF
CDR3 DNA: TGTGCCAGCAGCTTAGCTGCCCTGATTGACAGGGGCTACGAGCAGTACTTC

J gene: TRBJ1-4
V gene: TRBV7-6
CDR3 length: 15
D gene: -
clone size: -
CDR3 protein: CASSQLGQLGEKLFF
CDR3 DNA: TGTGCCAGCAGCCAGTTAGGACAGTTGGGAGAAAAACTGTTTTTT

J gene: TRBJ2-7
V gene: TRBV27
CDR3 length: 16
D gene: TRBD2
clone size: -
CDR3 protein: CASSPAASGGSYEQYF
CDR3 DNA: TGTGCCAGCAGTCCAGCGGCTAGCGGGGGCTCCTACGAGCAGTACTTC

J gene: TRBJ1-1
V gene: TRBV30
CDR3 length: 11
D gene: -
clone size: -
CDR3 protein: CAWGRNTEAFF
CDR3 DNA: TGTGCCTGGGGGCGTAACACTGAAGCTTTCTTT

J gene: TRBJ1-1
V gene: TRBV9
CDR3 length: 14
D gene: TRBD1
clone size: once
CDR3 protein: CASSPTGEPARAFF
CDR3 DNA: TGTGCCAGCAGCCCGACAGGGGAACCGGCGAGAGCTTTCTTT

J gene: TRBJ2-7
V gene: TRBV2
CDR3 length: 10
D gene: -
clone size: -
CDR3 protein: CAFRGKGQYF
CDR3 DNA: TGTGCCTTTAGGGGGAAGGGGCAGTACTTC